The text below deals with one T cell receptor beta chain. Its target is not known. This CDR3 is built from 18 residues. Losses at the gene ends were 1 base for V and 5 bases for J; bases not matched to a gene: 13. In germline, CDR1 is SGDLS, CDR2 YYNGEE. The source of the sample is a study of brain metastases from non-small cell lung cancer. The study, taken as a whole, reports: Brain metastases had lower T-cell infiltration than primary tumors. In roughly 60% of brain metastases, T-cell clones were expanded compared with matched primary tumors. Brain metastases shared most TCR repertoire with primaries, with sparse T cells.

Clones were read by immunoSEQ multiplex PCR, and TCRdb kept only the in-frame ones, dropping some. The data contain fewer than 15,000 clones, around four fifths of them seen just once; the ten biggest clones take up more than 7.5%. This chain links TRBV9 with TRBJ2-5; 11 nucleotides match TRBD2. The TCR sequence derives from a donor at least 40 years old with non-small cell lung cancer. Material: primary lung tumor tissue. The chain's CDR3 is CASSVRGISGGASETQYF. In nucleotides, the CDR3 is TGTGCCAGCAGCGTAAGAGGAATTAGCGGGGGGGCCAGCGAGACCCAGTACTTC.